The 15 T cell receptor beta chains presented below share a single source sample, sequenced in a study of vaccination and CD4 T cells after COVID-19. TCRdb re-called the PCR reads with MiXCR, one entry per CDR3 protein. This table holds fewer than 20,000 distinct CDR3 sequences, approximately 59% found once. Specimen: CD4+ T cells from blood, collected before SARS-CoV-2 vaccination. These receptors were collected from a human donor who had recovered from COVID-19.

The CDR3 is CASSEPGQGDQPQHF. The CDR3 DNA is TGTGCCAGCAGTGAACCAGGGCAAGGCGATCAGCCCCAGCATTTT. The chain uses TRBV25-1 and TRBJ1-5; tentatively, D is TRBD1 (5 bases). This CDR3 spans 15 amino acids. The germline V gene encodes CDR1 MGHDK and CDR2 SYGVNS. Trimming cost V 2 bases and J 5 bases, with 13 bases left between them.

This chain links TRBV6-1 with TRBJ1-2, with TRBD1 matching 9 bases. V gave up 2 bases and J gave up 4 bases; unmatched junction bases: 5. Per the germline V gene, CDR1 is MNHNS and CDR2 is SASEGT. CDR3 length equals 15 residues. CDR3 sequence reads: CASSEKGDRVYGYTF. CDR3 nucleotide sequence: TGTGCCAGCAGTGAAAAGGGGGACAGGGTCTATGGCTACACCTTC.

This clonotype was observed a few times. This sequence joins TRBV7-2 and TRBJ1-1; possible D gene TRBD1, 5 bases. Germline values: CDR1 SGHTA, CDR2 FQGNSA. V was trimmed by 1 base and J by 1 base, leaving 16 bases between them. The CDR3 sequence is 17 residues long. The CDR3 sequence: CASSLVGGGSPNTEAFF. CDR3 DNA sequence: TGTGCCAGCAGCTTAGTGGGGGGAGGGTCCCCGAACACTGAAGCTTTCTTT.

The chain employs TRBV7-3 and TRBJ1-1; tentative D call: TRBD1 (5 bases). The germline V and J ends were trimmed by 4 bases and 3 bases, with 15 bases remaining between them. Germline V CDR1 and CDR2: SGHTA, FQGTGA. The CDR3 totals 15 residues. In nucleotides, the CDR3 is TGTGCCAGCAGCTCACTTCCGGGACCAGACACTGAAGCTTTCTTT. Its translation is CASSSLPGPDTEAFF.

This chain joins TRBV2 and TRBJ2-2; D possibly matches TRBD1 or TRBD2 (5 bases each). CDR1 and CDR2 from the germline V gene are SNHLY and FYNNEI. The CDR3 contains 16 residues. Trimming pared 2 bases from V and 4 bases from J, leaving 14 bases between. The DNA of the CDR3 is TGTGCCAGCAGTGAAACCATAGCGAGGGGCACCGGGGAGCTGTTTTTT. Residues: CASSETIARGTGELFF.

In DNA form, the CDR3 reads TGTGCCACCAGCAGTGTAGGGCTAGCGGGAGCGAGGTCCTACAATGAGCAGTTCTTC. Translation gives CATSSVGLAGARSYNEQFF. The chain is built from TRBV24-1 and TRBJ2-1; 10 bases map to TRBD2. There are 19 residues in the CDR3. V was pared by 7 bases and J by 1 base, with 15 bases of the junction left unmatched. Per germline, CDR1 KGHDR and CDR2 SFDVKD.

This clonotype turned up a few times. J is TRBJ2-2 and V is TRBV20-1, with D perhaps matching TRBD1 or TRBD2 (5 bases each). This CDR3 comprises 16 residues. Germline V gives CDR1 DFQATT, CDR2 SNEGSKA (reference sequence). Deletions cut 3 bases from V and 1 base from J, with 15 bases between. The CDR3 region has the DNA TGCAGTGCTAGTTTTGCCGGGACCCAGAACACCGGGGAGCTGTTTTTT. Translation gives CSASFAGTQNTGELFF.

This clonotype was observed a handful of times. V is TRBV20-1 and J is TRBJ1-2; D call uncertain. The CDR3 consists of 13 residues. From germline, CDR1 is DFQATT and CDR2 SNEGSKA (reference sequence). V was trimmed by 3 bases and J by 0 bases, leaving 8 bases between them. As DNA, the CDR3 is TGCAGTGCTAGTCCAAAGGCTAACTATGGCTACACCTTC. Translation gives CSASPKANYGYTF.

The V call is TRBV7-3, the J call TRBJ2-1, with 7 bases aligning to TRBD2. J lost 5 bases, V lost 1 base, and 2 bases had no gene match. Germline CDR1 is SGHTA and CDR2 is FQGTGA. CDR3 length equals 14 residues. The DNA of the CDR3 is TGTGCCAGCAGCTTAAGAAGCGGGGACAATGAGCAGTTCTTC. This gives the protein CASSLRSGDNEQFF.

The CDR3 DNA follows: TGTGCCAGCTCACCAATGGACAGAAACTATGGCTACACCTTC. It yields the protein CASSPMDRNYGYTF. This chain joins TRBV18 and TRBJ1-2, with a tentative D call TRBD1 (6 bases). The CDR3 loop spans 14 amino acids. V gave up 2 bases and J gave up 2 bases, with 9 bases separating them. Germline values: CDR1 KGHSH, CDR2 LQKENI.

The chain couples TRBV7-9 to TRBJ2-3; no definite D call. CDR3 length: 13 residues. Between the trimmed V and J ends, which lost 2 bases and 0 bases, there was a span of 3 bases. Germline V lookup: CDR1 SEHNR, CDR2 FQNEAQ (reference sequence). Here the CDR3 DNA reads TGTGCCAGCAGCTTAAGCAGCACAGATACGCAGTATTTT. It specifies CASSLSSTDTQYF.

This clonotype has just a few counts. The V gene is TRBV20-1, the J gene TRBJ2-5; TRBD2 matches 9 bases. The CDR3 consists of 15 residues. V trimming: 5 bases; J trimming: 3 bases; junction bases outside the gene matches: 10. Germline CDR1 and CDR2: DFQATT and SNEGSKA (reference sequence). CDR3 in DNA: TGCAGTGCTCCTCGCCTAGCGGGACTAAAAGAGACCCAGTACTTC. Protein sequence: CSAPRLAGLKETQYF.

CDR3 sequence (DNA): TGTGCCACCAGCAGAGTAGGTGGATATCGCGAAGATACGCAGTATTTT. Protein sequence: CATSRVGGYREDTQYF. The chain uses TRBV15 and TRBJ2-3; no definite D call. Per germline, CDR1 LNHNV and CDR2 YYDKDF (reference sequence). V was pared by 1 base and J by 5 bases, with 16 bases between. The CDR3 sequence is 16 residues long.

The chain uses TRBV2 and TRBJ1-1; no firm D call. This CDR3 spans 14 amino acids. V gave up 6 bases and J gave up 1 base, with 12 bases separating them. Looked up from germline, CDR1 is SNHLY and CDR2 is FYNNEI. The CDR3 DNA is TGTGCCAGCAGCGGCTACAGCAAGAACACTGAAGCTTTCTTT. Translating gives CASSGYSKNTEAFF.

A few counts support this clonotype. The chain couples TRBV10-3 to TRBJ2-7, with TRBD2 matching 9 bases. The CDR3 consists of 18 residues. J gave up 0 bases and V 3 bases, and 12 bases lay outside the gene matches. CDR1 is ENHRY and CDR2 is SYGVKD in the germline V gene. The CDR3 sequence is CAISDRALAGKVSYEQYF. For the CDR3, the DNA is TGTGCCATCAGTGATAGGGCGCTAGCGGGAAAAGTCTCCTACGAGCAGTACTTC.